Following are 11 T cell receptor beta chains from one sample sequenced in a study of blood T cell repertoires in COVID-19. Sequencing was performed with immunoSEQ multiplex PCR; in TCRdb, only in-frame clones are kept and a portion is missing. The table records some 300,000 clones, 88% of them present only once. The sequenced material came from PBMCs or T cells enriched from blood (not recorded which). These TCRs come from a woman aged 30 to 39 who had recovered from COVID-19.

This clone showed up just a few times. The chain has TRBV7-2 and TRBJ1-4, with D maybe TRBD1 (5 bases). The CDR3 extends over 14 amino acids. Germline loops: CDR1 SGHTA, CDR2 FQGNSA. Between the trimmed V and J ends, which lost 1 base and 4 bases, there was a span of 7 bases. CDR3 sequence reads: CASSLGQYNEKLFF. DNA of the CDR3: TGTGCCAGCAGCTTAGGACAGTATAATGAAAAACTGTTTTTT.

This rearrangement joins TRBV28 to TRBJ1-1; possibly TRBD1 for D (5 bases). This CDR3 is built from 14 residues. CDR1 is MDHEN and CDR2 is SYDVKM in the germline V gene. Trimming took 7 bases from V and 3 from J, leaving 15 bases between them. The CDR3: CASTSLGAYTEAFF. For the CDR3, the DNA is TGTGCCAGCACCTCACTTGGGGCCTACACTGAAGCTTTCTTT.

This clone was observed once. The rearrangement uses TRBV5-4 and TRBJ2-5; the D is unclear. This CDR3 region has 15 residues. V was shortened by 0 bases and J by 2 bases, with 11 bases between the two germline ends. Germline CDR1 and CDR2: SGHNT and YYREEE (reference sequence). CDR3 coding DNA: TGTGCCAGCAGCTTGGTGGTTACTCCACAAGAGACCCAGTACTTC. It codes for CASSLVVTPQETQYF.

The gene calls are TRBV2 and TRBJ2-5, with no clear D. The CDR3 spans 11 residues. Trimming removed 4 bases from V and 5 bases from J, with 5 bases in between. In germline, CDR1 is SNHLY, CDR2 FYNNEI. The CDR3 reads CASSVRETQYF. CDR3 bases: TGTGCCAGCAGTGTCCGGGAGACCCAGTACTTC.

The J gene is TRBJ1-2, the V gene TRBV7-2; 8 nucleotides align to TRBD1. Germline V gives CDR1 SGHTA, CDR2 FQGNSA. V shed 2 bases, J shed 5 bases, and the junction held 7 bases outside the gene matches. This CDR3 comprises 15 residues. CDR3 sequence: CASSLSGTGQYGYTF. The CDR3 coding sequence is TGTGCCAGCAGCTTATCCGGGACAGGACAATATGGCTACACCTTC.

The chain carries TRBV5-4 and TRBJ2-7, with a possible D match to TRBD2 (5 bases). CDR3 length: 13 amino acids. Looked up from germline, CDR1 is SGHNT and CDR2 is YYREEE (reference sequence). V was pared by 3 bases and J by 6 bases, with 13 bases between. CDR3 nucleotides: TGTGCCAGCAGCTCGCCGGAGGTACGCGAGCAGTACTTC. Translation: CASSSPEVREQYF.

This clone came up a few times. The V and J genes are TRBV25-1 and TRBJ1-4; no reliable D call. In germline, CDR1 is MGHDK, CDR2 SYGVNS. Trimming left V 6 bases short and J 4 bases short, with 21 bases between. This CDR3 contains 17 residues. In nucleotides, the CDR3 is TGTGCCAGCAGCCCCGTGCAGGCCGGGATAGGTAATGAAAAACTGTTTTTT. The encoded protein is CASSPVQAGIGNEKLFF.

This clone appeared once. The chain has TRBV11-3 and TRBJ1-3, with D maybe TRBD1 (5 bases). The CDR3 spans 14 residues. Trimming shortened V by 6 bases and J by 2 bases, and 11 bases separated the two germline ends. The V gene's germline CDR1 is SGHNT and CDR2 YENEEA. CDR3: CASRRRGTGNTIYF. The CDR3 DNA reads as TGTGCCAGCAGGCGACGGGGGACTGGAAACACCATATATTTT.

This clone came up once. CDR3 amino acids: CASSLAGLAHGYTF. The DNA of the CDR3 is TGTGCCAGCAGCTTAGCAGGGCTGGCCCATGGCTACACCTTC. The chain recombines TRBV5-6 with TRBJ1-2, with TRBD1 as a possible D gene (5 bases). There are 14 residues in the CDR3. V lost 2 bases to trimming and J lost 6 bases, with 14 bases between them. Germline V gene data show CDR1 as SGHDT and CDR2 as YYEEEE.

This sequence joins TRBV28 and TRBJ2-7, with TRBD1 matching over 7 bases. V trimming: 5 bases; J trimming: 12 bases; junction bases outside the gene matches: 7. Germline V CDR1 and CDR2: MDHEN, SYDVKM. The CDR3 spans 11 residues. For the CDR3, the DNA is TGTGCCAGCAGTACTACAGGGGTCCCGTACTTC. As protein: CASSTTGVPYF.

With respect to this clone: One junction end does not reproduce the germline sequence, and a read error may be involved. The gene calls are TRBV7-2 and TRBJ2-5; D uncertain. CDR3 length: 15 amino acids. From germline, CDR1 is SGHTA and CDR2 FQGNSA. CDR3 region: CASSLGSPRQETQYF. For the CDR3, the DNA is TGTGCCAGCAGTTTAGGGTCCCCGCGGCAGGAGACCCAGTACTTC.